This TCR beta chain was sequenced in a study of cytomegalovirus exposure and HLA in healthy donors. Overall study: When 398 donors were genotyped, approximately 80% of them were found to fall in the Caucasian-associated ancestry cluster. Study-level findings and limits: Listed as cytomegalovirus-associated were 164 TCR beta chains. Certain sequence variants were highly shared and formed a cluster, and this cluster was likely a sequencing artifact. HLA allele associations emerged for roughly 17,000 TCR beta sequences in a later analysis, at 0.05 false discovery rate.

As to this clone: Its antigen is as yet unknown.

Vbeta (60) and Jbeta (13) primers were used in the PCR. Assay: immunoSEQ multiplex PCR; the TCRdb copy retains only in-frame clones and omits some. The sample contains approximately 180,000 clones, 84% of which appear only once. The CDR3 loop spans 15 amino acids. The V end was cut by 7 bases, the J end by 4 bases, with 19 bases between. The germline CDR1 and CDR2 sequences are SGHTA and FQGNSA. The sample taken for sequencing was PBMCs. The chain is built from TRBV7-2 and TRBJ2-5; TRBD1 is a possible D gene (5 bases). The source is a man younger than 35 in good health and CMV-seronegative. CDR3 in amino acids: CASTKGGAKGETQYF. The CDR3 DNA reads as TGTGCCAGCACCAAAGGTGGGGCGAAGGGAGAGACCCAGTACTTC.